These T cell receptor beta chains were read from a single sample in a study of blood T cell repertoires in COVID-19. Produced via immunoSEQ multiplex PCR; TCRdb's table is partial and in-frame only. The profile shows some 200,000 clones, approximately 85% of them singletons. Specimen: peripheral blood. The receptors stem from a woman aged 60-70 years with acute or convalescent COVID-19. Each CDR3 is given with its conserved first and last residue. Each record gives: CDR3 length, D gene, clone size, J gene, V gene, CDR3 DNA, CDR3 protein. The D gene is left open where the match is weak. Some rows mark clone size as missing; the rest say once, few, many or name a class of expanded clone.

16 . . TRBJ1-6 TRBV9 TGTGCCAGCAGCGTTACCCCCACGGTCCATAATTCACCCCTCCACTTT CASSVTPTVHNSPLHF
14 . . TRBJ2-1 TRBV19 TGTGCCAGTCGCCAACGGGGGGCCTTGGGTGAGCAGTTCTTC CASRQRGALGEQFF
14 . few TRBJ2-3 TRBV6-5 TGTGCCAGCAGCCGAGGAGGATGGGCAGATACGCAGTATTTT CASSRGGWADTQYF
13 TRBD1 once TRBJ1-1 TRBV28 TGTGCCAGTCAGACAGGGGTGAACACTGAAGCTTTCTTT CASQTGVNTEAFF
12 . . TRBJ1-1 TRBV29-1 TGCAGCGTTCGTCGAGCTACCCGGGAAGCTTTCTTT CSVRRATREAFF
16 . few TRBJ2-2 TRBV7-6 TGTGCCAGCAGCGGTACAGGGATCCGTAACACCGGGGAGCTGTTTTTT CASSGTGIRNTGELFF
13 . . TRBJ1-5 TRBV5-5 TGTGCCAGCAGCTTGGACAACAATCAGCCCCAGCATTTT CASSLDNNQPQHF
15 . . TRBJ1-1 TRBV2 TGTGCCAGCAGTGAGAATGGGGGGGCAAGCACTGAAGCTTTCTTT CASSENGGASTEAFF
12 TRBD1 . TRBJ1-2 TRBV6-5 TGTGCCAGCAGGGAGGGGGCTGGAGGCTACACCTTC CASREGAGGYTF
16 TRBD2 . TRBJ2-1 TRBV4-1 TGCGCCAGCAGCCCGCAACCGGGGACTACCTACAATGAGCAGTTCTTC CASSPQPGTTYNEQFF
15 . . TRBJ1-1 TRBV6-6 TGTGCCAGCAGAAAAGACAGGTGGATGAACACTGAAGCTTTCTTT CASRKDRWMNTEAFF